This is a list of T cell receptor beta chains from one sample in a study of CD8 T cells in Susac syndrome. TCRdb independently ran MiXCR on the immunoSEQ multiplex PCR reads; one entry per CDR3 protein. The repertoire holds tens of thousands of distinct CDR3 sequences, with roughly 95% as singletons. Sequencing was carried out using CD4+ T cells from PBMCs. The receptors were sampled from a human donor with multiple sclerosis. Both conserved end residues are part of each CDR3. The order of the fields is clone size, V gene, D gene, J gene, CDR3 DNA, CDR3 protein. A D gene is named only where the DNA matches it firmly. Expanded clones are given a class, and other clones once, few, many or no size at all.

.	TRBV18	.	TRBJ2-1	TGTGCCAGCTCCGAGCGCGCAGGTGATAGCTCCTACAATGAGCAGTTCTTC	CASSERAGDSSYNEQFF
.	TRBV4-2	.	TRBJ2-7	TGTGCCAGCAGCCAAGCTCAGGGACCCCTGGCCGAGCAGTACTTC	CASSQAQGPLAEQYF
.	TRBV28	.	TRBJ1-5	TGTGCCAGCAGTTTCGGGAGCATGAACAGCAATCAGCCCCAGCATTTT	CASSFGSMNSNQPQHF
once	TRBV4-1	TRBD2	TRBJ2-3	TGCGCCAGCAGACCTCTAGCGGGGGGAACAGATACGCAGTATTTT	CASRPLAGGTDTQYF
.	TRBV19	.	TRBJ1-6	TGTGCCAGTAGTGCGGGACAAAACTCCTATAATTCACCCCTCCACTTT	CASSAGQNSYNSPLHF
.	TRBV29-1	TRBD2	TRBJ2-1	TGCAGCGGAACTAGCGGGGGGGCCTTCCCCAATGAGCAGTTCTTC	CSGTSGGAFPNEQFF
.	TRBV27	.	TRBJ2-5	TGTGCCAGCAGTTCCTACGACAGCCCGGCGGGCGAGACCCAGTACTTC	CASSSYDSPAGETQYF
.	TRBV6-6	.	TRBJ2-7	TGTGCCAGCATCCTAAACCGCGGGGAGACCTACGAGCAGTACTTC	CASILNRGETYEQYF
.	TRBV20-1	TRBD2	TRBJ2-3	TGCAGTGCACGGGGGGTAGCGGTCGGTCGGACAGATACGCAGTATTTT	CSARGVAVGRTDTQYF
.	TRBV28	.	TRBJ2-6	TGTGCCAGCAGACCGCTGGACAGACGCACCAACGTCCTGACTTTC	CASRPLDRRTNVLTF
.	TRBV20-1	.	TRBJ2-7	TGCAGTGCCACGAGACAGGCCCCCTACGAGCAGTACTTC	CSATRQAPYEQYF
.	TRBV5-1	.	TRBJ2-2	TGCGCCAGCAGCTTGGGAGGGGCGCATACCGGGGAGCTGTTTTTT	CASSLGGAHTGELFF
.	TRBV3-1	TRBD1	TRBJ2-1	TGTGCCAGCAGCCGCGGGACAGGGGGAAATGAGCAGTTCTTC	CASSRGTGGNEQFF
.	TRBV9	.	TRBJ1-5	TGTGCCAGCAGCGTAGCTGGAGATAATCAGCCCCAGCATTTT	CASSVAGDNQPQHF
.	TRBV9	.	TRBJ1-1	TGTGCCAGCAGCGTAGCGGTACAGGGAATAGATACTGAAGCTTTCTTT	CASSVAVQGIDTEAFF
.	TRBV11-1	TRBD2	TRBJ2-1	TGTGCCAGCGTCACTAGCGGGGGTTATGAGCAGTTCTTC	CASVTSGGYEQFF
.	TRBV2	TRBD1	TRBJ2-5	TGTGCCAGCAGCCCCCCTAGACAGGGGGCGGGAGAGACCCAGTACTTC	CASSPPRQGAGETQYF
.	TRBV7-9	.	TRBJ2-1	TGTGCCAGCAGCTTAGGCCAGGGGAAATACAATGAGCAGTTCTTC	CASSLGQGKYNEQFF
.	TRBV5-1	TRBD1	TRBJ2-1	TGCGCCAGCAGCCAGGGACAGGGGCCCTACAATGAGCAGTTCTTC	CASSQGQGPYNEQFF
.	TRBV12-3/TRBV12-4	.	TRBJ2-1	TGTGCCAGCAGCAGGGCCGATGAGCAGTTCTTC	CASSRADEQFF
.	TRBV27	.	TRBJ2-7	TGTGCCAGCAGTTCCCCTAATTCCTACGAGCAGTACTTC	CASSSPNSYEQYF
.	TRBV5-1	.	TRBJ1-3	TGCGCCAGCAGCTTACAGGACCTCTCTGGAAACACCATATATTTT	CASSLQDLSGNTIYF
.	TRBV5-6	.	TRBJ2-7	TGTGCCAGCAGCTCCTGGGTCTCCTACGAGCAGTACTTC	CASSSWVSYEQYF
.	TRBV12-3/TRBV12-4	.	TRBJ2-7	TGTGCCAGCAGTTTCGGGGGTTCAACCTACGAGCAGTACTTC	CASSFGGSTYEQYF
few	TRBV9	.	TRBJ1-3	TGTGCCAGCAGCGTAGCTTTGGGTTCTGGAAACACCATATATTTT	CASSVALGSGNTIYF
.	TRBV9	TRBD1	TRBJ2-5	TGTGCCAGCAGCGCCGGCCCGGGACAGACTCAAGAGACCCAGTACTTC	CASSAGPGQTQETQYF
.	TRBV29-1	.	TRBJ1-1	TGCAGCTCGTACAGGGACACTGAAGCTTTCTTT	CSSYRDTEAFF
.	TRBV4-2	TRBD1	TRBJ2-7	TGTGCCAGCAGCCAAGATATGGGACAGCCAGCCTACGAGCAGTACTTC	CASSQDMGQPAYEQYF
.	TRBV5-4	.	TRBJ2-7	TGTGCCAGCAGCTTGGAAAAGCACTCCTACGAGCAGTACTTC	CASSLEKHSYEQYF